Listed below are T cell receptor beta chains from one sample, sequenced in a study of T-cell memory formation after mild COVID-19. One entry per CDR3 protein, called by TCRdb with MiXCR from the 5' RACE reads. Found here are around 300,000 distinct CDR3 sequences, 10% to 15% of them singletons; the top ten hold 20% to 25%. Sequenced material: PBMCs or a T cell subset sorted from them (not recorded which). The receptors here all came from a man aged 18-30 years who had mild COVID-19 (a few samples of this study predate the infection). Cell type and time point are not known. CDR3s include the opening cysteine and the closing phenylalanine or tryptophan. The order of the fields is V gene, D gene, J gene, clone size, CDR3 DNA, CDR3 protein. A D gene is named only where the DNA matches it firmly. Part of the rows lack a size; the others show once, few, many or a class for expanded clones.

V: TRBV6-5; D: TRBD1; J: TRBJ2-7; size: -; DNA: TGTGCCAGCAGCTACCAGGGGGCAGACCACCAGTACTTC; CDR3: CASSYQGADHQYF
V: TRBV4-1; D: TRBD1; J: TRBJ2-1; size: -; DNA: TGCGCCAGCGGTAAGGGGGCGAGGGCCTCCTACAATGAGCAGTTCTTC; CDR3: CASGKGARASYNEQFF
V: TRBV12-3/TRBV12-4; D: -; J: TRBJ2-6; size: few; DNA: TGTGCCAGCTCGACCCGGGACTCTGGGGCCAACGTCCTGACTTTC; CDR3: CASSTRDSGANVLTF
V: TRBV29-1; D: -; J: TRBJ1-1; size: -; DNA: TGCAGCGTTGTGTCCGGCGGTATCGAAGCTTTCTTT; CDR3: CSVVSGGIEAFF
V: TRBV10-3; D: -; J: TRBJ1-1; size: -; DNA: TGTGCCATCAGTGAGTCGGCTATGAACACTGAAGCTTTCTTT; CDR3: CAISESAMNTEAFF
V: TRBV4-1; D: -; J: TRBJ2-2; size: -; DNA: TGCGCCAGCAGCAATCCGGGCCGGCGGGACACCGGGGAGCTGTTTTTT; CDR3: CASSNPGRRDTGELFF
V: TRBV24-1; D: -; J: TRBJ2-5; size: few; DNA: TGTGCCACCAGTGATACAGGGTACCGGGAGACCCAGTACTTC; CDR3: CATSDTGYRETQYF
V: TRBV6-1; D: -; J: TRBJ2-2; size: few; DNA: TGTGCCAGCAGTGAAGGTCCGGGGCACGCCGGGGAGCTGTTTTTT; CDR3: CASSEGPGHAGELFF
V: TRBV4-3; D: -; J: TRBJ2-1; size: many; DNA: TGCGCCAGCAGCCAAGATCGGGCCCCAGGCAATGAGCAGTTCTTC; CDR3: CASSQDRAPGNEQFF
V: TRBV5-1; D: -; J: TRBJ2-2; size: -; DNA: TGCGCCAGCAGCCCTTCGCACCGAGTCACCGGGGAGCTGTTTTTT; CDR3: CASSPSHRVTGELFF
V: TRBV18; D: TRBD1; J: TRBJ2-3; size: few; DNA: TGTGCCAGCTCACCGTCGACAGGGGTACTGACAGATACGCAGTATTTT; CDR3: CASSPSTGVLTDTQYF
V: TRBV6-5; D: -; J: TRBJ1-1; size: few; DNA: TGTGCCAGCAGTTACTCGACTGGCAGGGGGAACACTGAAGCTTTCTTT; CDR3: CASSYSTGRGNTEAFF
V: TRBV4-1; D: -; J: TRBJ1-5; size: few; DNA: TGCGCCAGCAGCCAAGAAGGAGGGCAGTTCAATCAGCCCCAGCATTTT; CDR3: CASSQEGGQFNQPQHF
V: TRBV10-3; D: -; J: TRBJ2-7; size: few; DNA: TGTGCCAGCACCCGAGGGTCGGGGTGGGCCGAGCAGTACTTC; CDR3: CASTRGSGWAEQYF
V: TRBV12-3/TRBV12-4; D: -; J: TRBJ2-3; size: -; DNA: TGTGCCAGCAGTTTAGCGCTAGGGGAGACGGGAGATACGCAGTATTTT; CDR3: CASSLALGETGDTQYF
V: TRBV29-1; D: -; J: TRBJ1-2; size: -; DNA: TGCAGCGTGGAGGACAGCGCTGATGGCTACACCTTC; CDR3: CSVEDSADGYTF
V: TRBV3-1; D: -; J: TRBJ1-1; size: few; DNA: TGTGCCAGCAGCCAAGATTGGGGAGGGTTGAACACTGAAGCTTTCTTT; CDR3: CASSQDWGGLNTEAFF
V: TRBV10-3; D: -; J: TRBJ1-3; size: few; DNA: TGTGCCATCAAGGGCAGGACCGTAAACACCATATATTTT; CDR3: CAIKGRTVNTIYF
V: TRBV5-4; D: TRBD2; J: TRBJ2-5; size: -; DNA: TGTGCCAGCACCAAGTTGGGAGGGAATGAGGAGACCCAGTACTTC; CDR3: CASTKLGGNEETQYF
V: TRBV7-6; D: -; J: TRBJ2-1; size: many; DNA: TGTGCCAGCAGCTCCCCTCCCCCGAGCCGAAGGGACAATGAGCAGTTCTTC; CDR3: CASSSPPPSRRDNEQFF
V: TRBV7-6; D: -; J: TRBJ2-3; size: -; DNA: TGTGCCAGCAGCCGCCGGACAGTCACAGATACGCAGTATTTT; CDR3: CASSRRTVTDTQYF
V: TRBV12-3/TRBV12-4; D: -; J: TRBJ2-7; size: -; DNA: TGTGCCAGCAGTCTGCACTACGAGCAGTACTTC; CDR3: CASSLHYEQYF
V: TRBV24-1; D: -; J: TRBJ1-1; size: -; DNA: TGTGCCACCAGGAGGACGGGGACGGACACTGAAGCTTTCTTT; CDR3: CATRRTGTDTEAFF
V: TRBV5-1; D: TRBD1; J: TRBJ1-1; size: -; DNA: TGCGCCAGCAGCTTGGATCAGGACAGGGGGCTCGGTAAAGCTTTCTTT; CDR3: CASSLDQDRGLGKAFF
V: TRBV5-5; D: -; J: TRBJ2-3; size: many; DNA: TGTGCCAGCAGCTTGGGATCTAGAACAGATACGCAGTATTTT; CDR3: CASSLGSRTDTQYF
V: TRBV30; D: TRBD1; J: TRBJ1-1; size: -; DNA: TGTGCCTGGCGGGACAGGCCCAAGGACGACACTGAAGCTTTCTTT; CDR3: CAWRDRPKDDTEAFF
V: TRBV12-3/TRBV12-4; D: TRBD2; J: TRBJ2-1; size: -; DNA: TGTGCCAGCAGTCCCCCTGGCGGGGGTTCCTACAATGAGCAGTTCTTC; CDR3: CASSPPGGGSYNEQFF
V: TRBV29-1; D: -; J: TRBJ1-2; size: -; DNA: TGCAGCGTTGACGCGTCGGGGAACAACTATGGCTACACCTTC; CDR3: CSVDASGNNYGYTF
V: TRBV12-3/TRBV12-4; D: -; J: TRBJ1-1; size: many; DNA: TGTGCCAGCAGTCTCAATACAGGGCCCCTAGGTGGTGAAGCTTTCTTT; CDR3: CASSLNTGPLGGEAFF
V: TRBV7-9; D: -; J: TRBJ1-2; size: many; DNA: TGTGCCAGCACCATGGGCAGGGAGTATGGCTACACCTTC; CDR3: CASTMGREYGYTF
V: TRBV14; D: -; J: TRBJ2-5; size: -; DNA: TGTGCCAGCAGCCAAGGGCCGAAAGAGACCCAGTACTTC; CDR3: CASSQGPKETQYF
V: TRBV6-2/TRBV6-3; D: -; J: TRBJ2-4; size: -; DNA: TGTGCCAGCAGTACCTTAACCCGAGGGAACATTCAGTACTTC; CDR3: CASSTLTRGNIQYF
V: TRBV4-3; D: -; J: TRBJ2-1; size: few; DNA: TGCGCCAGCAGCCGGGGGGAGCTGGGCTCCTACAATGAGCAGTTCTTC; CDR3: CASSRGELGSYNEQFF
V: TRBV9; D: -; J: TRBJ2-3; size: few; DNA: TGTGCCAGCAGCGTAGCTGGTAAGATCACAGATACGCAGTATTTT; CDR3: CASSVAGKITDTQYF
V: TRBV24-1; D: -; J: TRBJ1-5; size: few; DNA: TGTGCCACCAGTGAGCGGGACGGCTGGCAACAGCCCCAGCATTTT; CDR3: CATSERDGWQQPQHF
V: TRBV12-3/TRBV12-4; D: TRBD1; J: TRBJ1-1; size: few; DNA: TGTGCCAGCAGTCAGGCCCTCGGGACAGGGAACACTGAAGCTTTCTTT; CDR3: CASSQALGTGNTEAFF
V: TRBV7-8; D: -; J: TRBJ1-2; size: -; DNA: TGTGCCAGAAGCCCTTTCACCTGGGGCCCAGCTAACTATGGCTACACCTTC; CDR3: CARSPFTWGPANYGYTF
V: TRBV25-1; D: -; J: TRBJ2-1; size: few; DNA: TGTGCCAGCAGTGAACAACAGGGTAATGAGCAGTTCTTC; CDR3: CASSEQQGNEQFF
V: TRBV9; D: -; J: TRBJ2-3; size: -; DNA: TGTGCCAGCAGCGTAGAAGGTGGGGTCAGGGATACGCAGTATTTT; CDR3: CASSVEGGVRDTQYF
V: TRBV11-2; D: -; J: TRBJ2-2; size: few; DNA: TGTGCCAGCAGCTTCGCGGGGGCGGCCGGGGAGCTGTTTTTT; CDR3: CASSFAGAAGELFF
V: TRBV6-2/TRBV6-3; D: TRBD1; J: TRBJ2-1; size: -; DNA: TGTGCCAGCAGTGCGACCGGGACAGGGGTCTACAATGAGCAGTTCTTC; CDR3: CASSATGTGVYNEQFF
V: TRBV6-5; D: -; J: TRBJ1-5; size: few; DNA: TGTGCCAGCAGTAGAGGGGCAGGGCAAAGTCGACAGCCCCAGCATTTT; CDR3: CASSRGAGQSRQPQHF
V: TRBV4-2; D: TRBD2; J: TRBJ2-3; size: many; DNA: TGTGCCAGCAGCCCGGGACTAGCGAACACAGATACGCAGTATTTT; CDR3: CASSPGLANTDTQYF
V: TRBV5-1; D: -; J: TRBJ2-3; size: many; DNA: TGCGCCAGCAGCTTGGGCACTAGTGCCTTTTCCTTAGATACGCAGTATTTT; CDR3: CASSLGTSAFSLDTQYF
V: TRBV18; D: TRBD1; J: TRBJ2-4; size: few; DNA: TGTGCCAGTTCCCCGACAGGGGATAACATTCAGTACTTC; CDR3: CASSPTGDNIQYF
V: TRBV5-1; D: TRBD2; J: TRBJ2-3; size: few; DNA: TGCGCCAGCAGCCTTGCAATTTCTAGCGGGGGGGCAAGGACAGATACGCAGTATTTT; CDR3: CASSLAISSGGARTDTQYF
V: TRBV18; D: -; J: TRBJ2-3; size: few; DNA: TGTGCCAGCTCACCGAATCCGGCAGATACGCAGTATTTT; CDR3: CASSPNPADTQYF
V: TRBV4-1; D: TRBD1; J: TRBJ1-6; size: few; DNA: TGCGCCAGCAGCCAAGAAGGGGGCCGCTCACCCCTCCACTTT; CDR3: CASSQEGGRSPLHF
V: TRBV7-9; D: -; J: TRBJ2-7; size: many; DNA: TGTGCCAGCAGCTCCGGGACACAGGAGCAGTACTTC; CDR3: CASSSGTQEQYF
V: TRBV12-3/TRBV12-4; D: -; J: TRBJ2-3; size: -; DNA: TGTGCCAGCAGTTTAGGCCCAGACACAGATACGCAGTATTTT; CDR3: CASSLGPDTDTQYF
V: TRBV2; D: -; J: TRBJ2-3; size: -; DNA: TGTGCCAGCAGCCGGGGGTGGATCCACACAGATACGCAGTATTTT; CDR3: CASSRGWIHTDTQYF
V: TRBV6-5; D: -; J: TRBJ1-4; size: many; DNA: TGTGCCAGCAGTGCAACTGCAACTAATGAAAAACTGTTTTTT; CDR3: CASSATATNEKLFF
V: TRBV5-1; D: -; J: TRBJ1-2; size: -; DNA: TGCGCCAGCAGCTTGGAGTACAGAGTGAGTGGCTACACCTTC; CDR3: CASSLEYRVSGYTF
V: TRBV9; D: -; J: TRBJ1-6; size: -; DNA: TGTGCCAGCAGCGTAGGAGACAGGCCCCGTGGTTCACCCCTCCACTTT; CDR3: CASSVGDRPRGSPLHF
V: TRBV5-1; D: TRBD2; J: TRBJ2-5; size: many; DNA: TGCGCCAGCAGCTTCGCGGGGGTGCAAGAGACCCAGTACTTC; CDR3: CASSFAGVQETQYF